This T cell receptor beta chain was identified during a study of T cell responses to AZD1222 COVID-19 vaccine. Study results and limitations: The study sampled repertoires only after the peak T cell response. Just six or seven AZD1222 recipients tested seropositive at baseline.

V shed 6 bases and J 9 bases; nucleotides not matched to a gene: 10. Germline lookup yields CDR1 SNHLY and CDR2 FYNNEI. The CDR3 covers 14 residues. Details on this clone: Antigen specificity is unknown.

Generated by immunoSEQ multiplex PCR, the TCRdb table keeps only in-frame clones and is missing some. The table includes 65,000 to 80,000 clones, around 90% detected once. The sequencing used peripheral blood, collected on day 0 of AZD1222 vaccination. This chain connects TRBV2 to TRBJ2-1; 8 bases align to TRBD1. The clonotype comes from an adult in good health. CDR3: CASSEIRGLGEQFF. The CDR3 region has the DNA TGTGCCAGCAGCGAGATCAGGGGGCTGGGTGAGCAGTTCTTC.